This is a list of T cell receptor beta chains from one sample in a study of blood T cell repertoires in COVID-19. Assay: immunoSEQ multiplex PCR; the TCRdb copy retains only in-frame clones and omits some. The sample includes fewer than 300,000 clones, more than 70% of them seen just once. Sequences were obtained from peripheral blood. The origin of the receptors is a woman between 18 and 29 years old with acute or convalescent COVID-19. Each CDR3 is given with its conserved first and last residue. Fields, in order: D gene, V gene, clone size, J gene, CDR3 protein, CDR3 DNA. The D gene is left open where the match is weak. Clone size, where shown, is once, few, many, or a class for clones that have expanded.

D gene: TRBD2
V gene: TRBV20-1
clone size: -
J gene: TRBJ2-1
CDR3 protein: CSASIFLAGAYNEQFF
CDR3 DNA: TGCAGTGCTAGTATTTTTCTAGCGGGAGCCTACAATGAGCAGTTCTTC

D gene: -
V gene: TRBV29-1
clone size: once
J gene: TRBJ1-1
CDR3 protein: CSVVVQLNTEAFF
CDR3 DNA: TGCAGCGTTGTGGTACAGTTGAACACTGAAGCTTTCTTT

D gene: TRBD2
V gene: TRBV6-4
clone size: many
J gene: TRBJ2-1
CDR3 protein: CASSDSPSGRGNEQFF
CDR3 DNA: TGTGCCAGCAGTGACTCTCCTAGCGGGAGAGGCAATGAGCAGTTCTTC

D gene: TRBD2
V gene: TRBV3-1/TRBV3-2
clone size: -
J gene: TRBJ2-3
CDR3 protein: CASSQDTVAGGPDTQYF
CDR3 DNA: TGTGCCAGCAGCCAAGATACGGTAGCGGGAGGGCCGGATACGCAGTATTTT

D gene: TRBD1
V gene: TRBV24-1
clone size: -
J gene: TRBJ1-4
CDR3 protein: CATSDGGQNNEKLFF
CDR3 DNA: TGTGCCACCAGTGACGGGGGACAGAATAATGAAAAACTGTTTTTT

D gene: -
V gene: TRBV9
clone size: -
J gene: TRBJ1-2
CDR3 protein: CASSVGGRVSYGYTF
CDR3 DNA: TGTGCCAGCAGCGTCGGTGGCAGGGTTTCATATGGCTACACCTTC

D gene: -
V gene: TRBV5-1
clone size: -
J gene: TRBJ2-7
CDR3 protein: CASSYNPLRGSYEQYF
CDR3 DNA: TGCGCCAGCAGCTACAACCCACTACGGGGGTCCTACGAGCAGTACTTC

D gene: TRBD1
V gene: TRBV6-1
clone size: -
J gene: TRBJ1-2
CDR3 protein: CASSESRTGVGYTF
CDR3 DNA: TGTGCCAGCAGTGAGAGTCGGACAGGGGTTGGCTACACCTTC

D gene: TRBD2
V gene: TRBV4-3
clone size: once
J gene: TRBJ2-2
CDR3 protein: CASSQLAGANTGELFF
CDR3 DNA: TGCGCCAGCAGCCAATTAGCGGGAGCGAACACCGGGGAGCTGTTTTTT

D gene: TRBD1
V gene: TRBV18
clone size: -
J gene: TRBJ2-2
CDR3 protein: CASSPWQGDKNTGELFF
CDR3 DNA: TGTGCCAGCTCACCATGGCAGGGGGACAAGAACACCGGGGAGCTGTTTTTT

D gene: -
V gene: TRBV28
clone size: -
J gene: TRBJ1-1
CDR3 protein: CASTLSGRTEAFF
CDR3 DNA: TGTGCCAGCACCCTTTCTGGTCGGACTGAAGCTTTCTTT

D gene: TRBD2
V gene: TRBV11-2
clone size: many
J gene: TRBJ2-7
CDR3 protein: CASSLSGDYVEQYF
CDR3 DNA: TGTGCCAGCAGCCTCAGCGGGGACTACGTCGAGCAGTACTTC

D gene: -
V gene: TRBV27
clone size: -
J gene: TRBJ2-2
CDR3 protein: CASSLGLATGELFF
CDR3 DNA: TGTGCCAGCAGTTTAGGGCTAGCAACTGGGGAGCTGTTTTTT

D gene: -
V gene: TRBV29-1
clone size: -
J gene: TRBJ2-1
CDR3 protein: CSVEEAGSYNEQFF
CDR3 DNA: TGCAGCGTTGAAGAAGCGGGCTCCTACAATGAGCAGTTCTTC

D gene: TRBD1
V gene: TRBV7-2
clone size: -
J gene: TRBJ1-6
CDR3 protein: CASSLGTGSNSPLHF
CDR3 DNA: TGTGCCAGCAGCCTAGGGACAGGGTCGAATTCACCCCTCCACTTT

D gene: TRBD1
V gene: TRBV4-3
clone size: few
J gene: TRBJ2-1
CDR3 protein: CASSQGTGTGWYNEQFF
CDR3 DNA: TGCGCCAGCAGCCAAGGCACCGGGACAGGTTGGTACAATGAGCAGTTCTTC

D gene: TRBD1
V gene: TRBV12-3/TRBV12-4
clone size: once
J gene: TRBJ2-7
CDR3 protein: CASRATGTEQYF
CDR3 DNA: TGTGCCAGCAGGGCGACAGGGACCGAGCAGTACTTC

D gene: TRBD2
V gene: TRBV4-1
clone size: -
J gene: TRBJ2-7
CDR3 protein: CASSQLGTSDYEQYF
CDR3 DNA: TGCGCCAGCAGCCAACTTGGGACTAGCGACTACGAGCAGTACTTC

D gene: TRBD1
V gene: TRBV18
clone size: -
J gene: TRBJ1-6
CDR3 protein: CASSRDRSSYNSPLHF
CDR3 DNA: TGTGCCAGCTCAAGGGACAGAAGCTCCTATAATTCACCCCTCCACTTT

D gene: TRBD2
V gene: TRBV28
clone size: -
J gene: TRBJ2-7
CDR3 protein: CASSSLAGAYEQYF
CDR3 DNA: TGTGCCAGCAGTTCATTAGCGGGAGCCTACGAGCAGTACTTC

D gene: -
V gene: TRBV5-1
clone size: -
J gene: TRBJ2-3
CDR3 protein: CASSWGTVSTDTQYF
CDR3 DNA: TGCGCCAGCAGCTGGGGGACTGTTAGCACAGATACGCAGTATTTT

D gene: TRBD1
V gene: TRBV10-3
clone size: -
J gene: TRBJ1-1
CDR3 protein: CAIKLGTENTEAFF
CDR3 DNA: TGTGCCATCAAACTTGGGACAGAGAACACTGAAGCTTTCTTT

D gene: TRBD2
V gene: TRBV4-3
clone size: -
J gene: TRBJ2-1
CDR3 protein: CASSQHRTSGSYNEQFF
CDR3 DNA: TGCGCCAGCAGCCAACACCGGACTAGCGGGTCCTACAATGAGCAGTTCTTC

D gene: TRBD1
V gene: TRBV7-2
clone size: few
J gene: TRBJ1-2
CDR3 protein: CASSPWTGENGYTF
CDR3 DNA: TGTGCCAGCAGCCCCTGGACAGGGGAGAATGGCTACACCTTC

D gene: -
V gene: TRBV6-5
clone size: -
J gene: TRBJ1-5
CDR3 protein: CASRPTGFSNQPQHF
CDR3 DNA: TGTGCCAGCAGACCAACAGGGTTTAGCAATCAGCCCCAGCATTTT

D gene: -
V gene: TRBV13
clone size: -
J gene: TRBJ1-4
CDR3 protein: CASSPRQRGGENEKLFF
CDR3 DNA: TGTGCCAGCAGCCCTCGACAGCGGGGAGGGGAAAATGAAAAACTGTTTTTT

D gene: -
V gene: TRBV11-2
clone size: once
J gene: TRBJ1-1
CDR3 protein: CASSSRLGEEAFF
CDR3 DNA: TGTGCCAGCAGCTCCCGGCTGGGAGAGGAAGCTTTCTTT

D gene: TRBD1
V gene: TRBV19
clone size: -
J gene: TRBJ1-5
CDR3 protein: CATSETGGANQPQHF
CDR3 DNA: TGTGCCACCTCCGAGACAGGGGGAGCCAATCAGCCCCAGCATTTT

D gene: -
V gene: TRBV18
clone size: -
J gene: TRBJ2-7
CDR3 protein: CASSPPYTGMREQYF
CDR3 DNA: TGTGCCAGCTCACCACCCTATACAGGGATGCGGGAGCAGTACTTC

D gene: -
V gene: TRBV19
clone size: -
J gene: TRBJ2-7
CDR3 protein: CASRGRGYEQYF
CDR3 DNA: TGTGCCAGTAGAGGTCGGGGCTACGAGCAGTACTTC

D gene: TRBD1
V gene: TRBV4-2
clone size: -
J gene: TRBJ1-4
CDR3 protein: CASSPIGTGNNEKLFF
CDR3 DNA: TGTGCCAGCAGCCCGATCGGGACAGGGAATAATGAAAAACTGTTTTTT

D gene: -
V gene: TRBV25-1
clone size: -
J gene: TRBJ1-2
CDR3 protein: CASSDGATLNYGYTF
CDR3 DNA: TGTGCCAGCAGTGATGGGGCGACCCTTAACTATGGCTACACCTTC

D gene: -
V gene: TRBV28
clone size: -
J gene: TRBJ1-6
CDR3 protein: CASSLPQDSPLHF
CDR3 DNA: TGTGCCAGCAGTTTGCCACAGGATTCACCCCTCCACTTT